The present T cell receptor beta chain was sequenced within a study of T-cell reconstitution after alpha-beta-depleted transplantation in children. This clonotype has ten or more counts. The CDR3 spans 14 residues. Trimming pared 5 bases from V and 5 bases from J, leaving 15 bases between. CDR1 is SGHTA, CDR2 FQGNSA, per germline. The library targeted TCRbeta and was prepared with unique molecular identifiers. TCRdb re-called the PCR reads with MiXCR, one entry per CDR3 protein. The sample has around 210,000 distinct CDR3 sequences; approximately 7% are singletons. The sequence was obtained from a boy under 10 years old with acute lymphoblastic leukemia, due to receive a stem cell transplant. Sequencing was performed on PBMCs, taken before TCRalphabeta/CD19-depleted stem cell transplant. The chain couples TRBV7-2 to TRBJ2-5; a possible D gene is TRBD2 (5 bases). The CDR3 is CASSPRGFDETQYF. The CDR3 DNA sequence: TGTGCCAGCAGCCCTAGAGGGTTTGACGAGACCCAGTACTTC.